These T cell receptor beta chains were read from a single sample in a study of breast tumors, draining lymph nodes, adjacent tissues. TCRdb reprocessed the multiplex PCR reads via MiXCR and lists one record per CDR3 protein. The top ten clones hold 15% to 20% of a sample with just over 30,000 distinct CDR3 sequences, approximately 57% of them seen once. The source material was breast tumor tissue. The receptor set was obtained from a female donor with breast cancer. Some clones in this sample may be carry-over from other donors' samples. The CDR3 runs from the conserved cysteine through the conserved F or W. Each record gives: D gene, clone size, J gene, V gene, CDR3 DNA, CDR3 protein. The D gene is left open where the match is weak. Clone size is stated in some rows and not others, as once, few, many or a class when expanded.

d_call: .
clone_size: .
j_call: TRBJ2-1
v_call: TRBV14
cdr3_nt: TGTGCCAGCAGCCAAGGGCGCGATGAGCAGTTCTTC
cdr3_aa: CASSQGRDEQFF

d_call: .
clone_size: .
j_call: TRBJ1-2
v_call: TRBV19
cdr3_nt: TGTGCCAGTAGTACGTCTCCCATCTATGGCTACACCTTC
cdr3_aa: CASSTSPIYGYTF

d_call: .
clone_size: .
j_call: TRBJ1-2
v_call: TRBV28
cdr3_nt: TGTGCCAGCAGTTTAAATATCGTAGACCCTCAGTGGGATGGCTACACCTTC
cdr3_aa: CASSLNIVDPQWDGYTF

d_call: TRBD1
clone_size: .
j_call: TRBJ1-2
v_call: TRBV27
cdr3_nt: TGTGCCAGCAGTTCCCCCTTGGACAGGTCGAAATTTGGCTACACCTTC
cdr3_aa: CASSSPLDRSKFGYTF

d_call: .
clone_size: .
j_call: TRBJ1-2
v_call: TRBV5-5
cdr3_nt: TGTGCCAGCAGCTCCCACAAGGGCCCAAACTATGGCTACACCTTC
cdr3_aa: CASSSHKGPNYGYTF

d_call: .
clone_size: .
j_call: TRBJ1-6
v_call: TRBV5-6
cdr3_nt: TGTGCCAGCAGTCGGGAACAGGGTCGTCAAGGTTCACCCCTCCACTTT
cdr3_aa: CASSREQGRQGSPLHF

d_call: TRBD2
clone_size: .
j_call: TRBJ2-5
v_call: TRBV7-9
cdr3_nt: TGTGCCAGCAGCTTAGTTGCGGGGGGGCAAGAGACCCAGTACTTC
cdr3_aa: CASSLVAGGQETQYF

d_call: .
clone_size: .
j_call: TRBJ2-7
v_call: TRBV11-2
cdr3_nt: TGTGCCAGCAGCTTAGCACTTGGGCAGGGAGGCGAGCAGTACTTC
cdr3_aa: CASSLALGQGGEQYF

d_call: .
clone_size: .
j_call: TRBJ1-6
v_call: TRBV5-8
cdr3_nt: TGTGCCAGCAGCCCCCACCGGTTGGCCCTCCACTTT
cdr3_aa: CASSPHRLALHF

d_call: TRBD1
clone_size: .
j_call: TRBJ2-5
v_call: TRBV7-9
cdr3_nt: TGTGCCAGCAGCAGCTCGACAGGGAGCCAAGCCTCCGACTACTTC
cdr3_aa: CASSSSTGSQASDYF

d_call: TRBD2
clone_size: medium-sized
j_call: TRBJ2-3
v_call: TRBV7-3
cdr3_nt: TGTGCCAGCAGCTATAGCGGGATAGAGGCAGATACGCAGTATTTT
cdr3_aa: CASSYSGIEADTQYF

d_call: .
clone_size: many
j_call: TRBJ1-5
v_call: TRBV5-6
cdr3_nt: TGTGCCAGCAGCTTGGGTAAGGGCGGCAATCAGCCCCAGCATTTT
cdr3_aa: CASSLGKGGNQPQHF

d_call: TRBD1
clone_size: once
j_call: TRBJ2-5
v_call: TRBV2
cdr3_nt: TGTGCCAGCAGGCCCGGGACAGGGGAGACCCAGTACTTC
cdr3_aa: CASRPGTGETQYF

d_call: TRBD2
clone_size: once
j_call: TRBJ2-7
v_call: TRBV7-9
cdr3_nt: TGTGCCAGCAGCCTAGGTAGCGGGACGGTACGGGAGCAGTACTTC
cdr3_aa: CASSLGSGTVREQYF

d_call: .
clone_size: .
j_call: TRBJ2-1
v_call: TRBV5-4
cdr3_nt: TGTGCCAGCAGCCCCACGGTCAATTCTAGGTCCTACAATGAGCAGTTCTTC
cdr3_aa: CASSPTVNSRSYNEQFF